The rows below give T cell receptor beta chains drawn from one sample of a study of PD-1 blockade in classical Hodgkin lymphoma. Assay: immunoSEQ multiplex PCR; the TCRdb copy retains only in-frame clones and omits some. The data contain around 11,000 clones, roughly 74% of them singletons. The input for sequencing was CD4+ T cells from blood, taken before the fourth cycle of nivolumab. The receptors were sampled from a human donor with classical Hodgkin lymphoma. Each CDR3 is given with its conserved first and last residue. D genes are given only for firm matches. Clone size is given for some rows only: seen once, a few or many times, or a class if the clone is expanded.

d_gene: NA
j_gene: TRBJ2-5
v_gene: TRBV9
abundance: NA
CDR3aa: CASSTQPEETQYF
CDR3nt: TGTGCCAGCAGTACTCAGCCGGAGGAGACCCAGTACTTC

d_gene: NA
j_gene: TRBJ2-2
v_gene: TRBV4-1
abundance: NA
CDR3aa: CASSRGRGDTGELFF
CDR3nt: TGCGCCAGCAGCCGAGGACGGGGAGACACCGGGGAGCTGTTTTTT

d_gene: TRBD1
j_gene: TRBJ2-1
v_gene: TRBV28
abundance: few
CDR3aa: CASSPDGTGWNEQFF
CDR3nt: TGTGCCAGCAGTCCGGACGGGACAGGGTGGAATGAGCAGTTCTTC

d_gene: TRBD2
j_gene: TRBJ2-7
v_gene: TRBV6-5
abundance: few
CDR3aa: CASRERGTTWEQYF
CDR3nt: TGTGCCAGCAGAGAGCGGGGGACCACATGGGAGCAGTACTTC

d_gene: NA
j_gene: TRBJ2-7
v_gene: TRBV28
abundance: NA
CDR3aa: CASRMRGPTYEQYF
CDR3nt: TGTGCCAGCAGAATGCGGGGGCCAACCTACGAGCAGTACTTC

d_gene: NA
j_gene: TRBJ2-5
v_gene: TRBV7-8
abundance: NA
CDR3aa: CASSQDYYSQETQYF
CDR3nt: TGTGCCAGCAGCCAGGACTACTACAGCCAAGAGACCCAGTACTTC

d_gene: TRBD2
j_gene: TRBJ2-5
v_gene: TRBV9
abundance: NA
CDR3aa: CASSVGTSGRITETQYF
CDR3nt: TGTGCCAGCAGCGTAGGGACTAGCGGGAGGATAACAGAGACCCAGTACTTC

d_gene: NA
j_gene: TRBJ2-2
v_gene: TRBV19
abundance: NA
CDR3aa: CASSPSRRLNTGELFF
CDR3nt: TGTGCCAGTAGTCCCTCGCGGAGGTTGAACACCGGGGAGCTGTTTTTT

d_gene: NA
j_gene: TRBJ1-3
v_gene: TRBV5-5
abundance: NA
CDR3aa: CASSLVYHPRADGNTIYF
CDR3nt: TGTGCCAGCAGCTTGGTGTATCACCCTCGGGCCGATGGAAACACCATATATTTT

d_gene: TRBD1
j_gene: TRBJ1-2
v_gene: TRBV28
abundance: NA
CDR3aa: CASSSRTGSGYGYTF
CDR3nt: TGTGCCAGCAGTTCGCGGACAGGGTCGGGCTATGGCTACACCTTC

d_gene: NA
j_gene: TRBJ1-6
v_gene: TRBV30
abundance: NA
CDR3aa: CAWSETDNSPLHF
CDR3nt: TGTGCCTGGAGTGAAACAGATAATTCACCCCTCCACTTT

d_gene: TRBD1
j_gene: TRBJ1-1
v_gene: TRBV28
abundance: few
CDR3aa: CASSFGTGLFGAFF
CDR3nt: TGTGCCAGCAGTTTCGGGACAGGGTTATTCGGAGCTTTCTTT

d_gene: TRBD2
j_gene: TRBJ2-1
v_gene: TRBV5-6
abundance: NA
CDR3aa: CASSPAGGFTIYNEQFF
CDR3nt: TGTGCCAGCAGCCCGGCGGGGGGATTTACGATATACAATGAGCAGTTCTTC

d_gene: NA
j_gene: TRBJ2-1
v_gene: TRBV7-8
abundance: NA
CDR3aa: CASSLGGRRLDEQFF
CDR3nt: TGTGCCAGCAGCTTAGGGGGGCGGCGGTTGGATGAGCAGTTCTTC

d_gene: NA
j_gene: TRBJ2-7
v_gene: TRBV5-4
abundance: few
CDR3aa: CASRSDYGEQYF
CDR3nt: TGTGCCAGCAGGAGTGACTACGGCGAGCAGTACTTC

d_gene: NA
j_gene: TRBJ2-4
v_gene: TRBV27
abundance: NA
CDR3aa: CATSGSAKNIQYF
CDR3nt: TGTGCCACTAGTGGTTCAGCCAAAAACATTCAGTACTTC

d_gene: NA
j_gene: TRBJ2-3
v_gene: TRBV27
abundance: NA
CDR3aa: CASRLRDLGDTQYF
CDR3nt: TGTGCCAGCAGACTCCGGGACCTTGGGGATACGCAGTATTTT

d_gene: NA
j_gene: TRBJ1-1
v_gene: TRBV7-9
abundance: NA
CDR3aa: CASSLTGIETEAFF
CDR3nt: TGTGCCAGCAGCTTAACAGGGATCGAAACTGAAGCTTTCTTT

d_gene: TRBD2
j_gene: TRBJ2-5
v_gene: TRBV19
abundance: few
CDR3aa: CASSIAGAGEATQYF
CDR3nt: TGTGCCAGTAGTATAGCTGGGGCGGGAGAGGCGACCCAGTACTTC

d_gene: NA
j_gene: TRBJ1-4
v_gene: TRBV19
abundance: once
CDR3aa: CASSIRAANEKLFF
CDR3nt: TGTGCCAGTAGTATTAGGGCGGCAAATGAAAAACTGTTTTTT

d_gene: NA
j_gene: TRBJ1-5
v_gene: TRBV2
abundance: NA
CDR3aa: CASSGERGNQPQHF
CDR3nt: TGTGCCAGCAGTGGAGAAAGGGGCAATCAGCCCCAGCATTTT

d_gene: TRBD2
j_gene: TRBJ2-1
v_gene: TRBV4-1
abundance: NA
CDR3aa: CASSRTRSSYNEQFF
CDR3nt: TGCGCCAGCAGCCGGACTAGGAGCTCCTACAATGAGCAGTTCTTC

d_gene: NA
j_gene: TRBJ1-2
v_gene: TRBV28
abundance: once
CDR3aa: CASSLRQYGYTF
CDR3nt: TGTGCCAGCAGTCTCCGACAGTATGGCTACACCTTC

d_gene: TRBD1
j_gene: TRBJ1-5
v_gene: TRBV18
abundance: NA
CDR3aa: CASSPVGGYSNQPQHF
CDR3nt: TGTGCCAGCTCACCAGTAGGGGGCTATAGCAATCAGCCCCAGCATTTT

d_gene: NA
j_gene: TRBJ2-7
v_gene: TRBV2
abundance: NA
CDR3aa: CASSDFGSSYEQYF
CDR3nt: TGTGCCAGCAGTGACTTCGGTTCGTCCTACGAGCAGTACTTC

d_gene: NA
j_gene: TRBJ2-6
v_gene: TRBV5-4
abundance: NA
CDR3aa: CASSLAAASSGANVLTF
CDR3nt: TGTGCCAGCAGCTTGGCCGCGGCCAGCTCTGGGGCCAACGTCCTGACTTTC

d_gene: NA
j_gene: TRBJ2-7
v_gene: TRBV28
abundance: NA
CDR3aa: CASSFPNSGPPYEQYF
CDR3nt: TGTGCCAGCAGTTTCCCCAACAGCGGACCACCCTACGAGCAGTACTTC

d_gene: TRBD2
j_gene: TRBJ2-7
v_gene: TRBV7-2
abundance: NA
CDR3aa: CASSSGTSGGYEQYF
CDR3nt: TGTGCCAGCAGCTCCGGGACTAGCGGGGGCTACGAGCAGTACTTC

d_gene: NA
j_gene: TRBJ1-5
v_gene: TRBV18
abundance: NA
CDR3aa: CASSPEEGPQHF
CDR3nt: TGTGCCAGCTCACCAGAGGAAGGGCCCCAGCATTTT

d_gene: NA
j_gene: TRBJ1-1
v_gene: TRBV19
abundance: NA
CDR3aa: CASSRGREMNTEAFF
CDR3nt: TGTGCCAGTAGCCGGGGACGGGAGATGAACACTGAAGCTTTCTTT

d_gene: NA
j_gene: TRBJ1-5
v_gene: TRBV10-2
abundance: few
CDR3aa: CASSENSNQPQHF
CDR3nt: TGCGCCAGCAGTGAAAACAGCAATCAGCCCCAGCATTTT

d_gene: TRBD1
j_gene: TRBJ2-3
v_gene: TRBV19
abundance: NA
CDR3aa: CASSPRGMGTDTQYF
CDR3nt: TGTGCCAGTAGTCCCAGGGGGATGGGCACAGATACGCAGTATTTT

d_gene: NA
j_gene: TRBJ1-2
v_gene: TRBV19
abundance: NA
CDR3aa: CASSIVGGGDGYTF
CDR3nt: TGTGCCAGTAGTATAGTTGGGGGCGGAGATGGCTACACCTTC

d_gene: NA
j_gene: TRBJ1-4
v_gene: TRBV29-1
abundance: NA
CDR3aa: CSVAGQGGEKLFF
CDR3nt: TGCAGCGTTGCGGGGCAGGGAGGAGAAAAACTGTTTTTT

d_gene: NA
j_gene: TRBJ2-1
v_gene: TRBV7-2
abundance: NA
CDR3aa: CASSLDRSRREQFF
CDR3nt: TGTGCCAGCAGCTTAGACCGGTCTCGGCGGGAGCAGTTCTTC

d_gene: NA
j_gene: TRBJ2-1
v_gene: TRBV6-1
abundance: NA
CDR3aa: CASSEMVATLNEQFF
CDR3nt: TGTGCCAGCAGTGAAATGGTAGCGACGCTTAATGAGCAGTTCTTC

d_gene: NA
j_gene: TRBJ1-1
v_gene: TRBV6-1
abundance: NA
CDR3aa: CASRETLDTEAFF
CDR3nt: TGTGCCAGCAGAGAGACACTCGACACTGAAGCTTTCTTT

d_gene: NA
j_gene: TRBJ2-5
v_gene: TRBV4-1
abundance: NA
CDR3aa: CASSQEDTGEQYF
CDR3nt: TGCGCCAGCAGCCAGGAGGACACGGGGGAGCAGTACTTC

d_gene: TRBD2
j_gene: TRBJ2-7
v_gene: TRBV30
abundance: NA
CDR3aa: CASRAGGPGEQYF
CDR3nt: TGTGCCTCCCGAGCGGGAGGGCCAGGAGAGCAGTACTTC

d_gene: NA
j_gene: TRBJ1-6
v_gene: TRBV5-4
abundance: NA
CDR3aa: CASSLDAGRNSPLHF
CDR3nt: TGTGCCAGCAGCTTGGATGCGGGGCGCAATTCACCCCTCCACTTT

d_gene: NA
j_gene: TRBJ2-7
v_gene: TRBV29-1
abundance: NA
CDR3aa: CSVVPSSSYEQYF
CDR3nt: TGCAGCGTTGTCCCTTCGAGCTCCTACGAGCAGTACTTC

d_gene: NA
j_gene: TRBJ2-5
v_gene: TRBV7-8
abundance: NA
CDR3aa: CASSASPSKETQYF
CDR3nt: TGTGCCAGCAGCGCATCGCCTAGTAAAGAGACCCAGTACTTC

d_gene: NA
j_gene: TRBJ2-3
v_gene: TRBV27
abundance: NA
CDR3aa: CASTRGDTQYF
CDR3nt: TGTGCCAGTACACGGGGTGATACGCAGTATTTT

d_gene: TRBD2
j_gene: TRBJ2-7
v_gene: TRBV5-5
abundance: NA
CDR3aa: CASSPTSGPSYEQYF
CDR3nt: TGTGCCAGCAGCCCGACTAGCGGACCCTCCTACGAGCAGTACTTC

d_gene: TRBD2
j_gene: TRBJ2-7
v_gene: TRBV18
abundance: once
CDR3aa: CASSGAGERYEQYF
CDR3nt: TGTGCCAGCTCGGGCGCGGGAGAACGGTACGAGCAGTACTTC

d_gene: TRBD2
j_gene: TRBJ2-1
v_gene: TRBV28
abundance: NA
CDR3aa: CASSPGLDWSSYNEQFF
CDR3nt: TGTGCCAGCAGTCCGGGACTAGATTGGAGCTCCTACAATGAGCAGTTCTTC

d_gene: NA
j_gene: TRBJ2-3
v_gene: TRBV18
abundance: few
CDR3aa: CASSPATWATDTQYF
CDR3nt: TGTGCCAGCTCACCCGCGACTTGGGCCACAGATACGCAGTATTTT

d_gene: NA
j_gene: TRBJ2-7
v_gene: TRBV2
abundance: NA
CDR3aa: CASSEIGAPHYEQYF
CDR3nt: TGTGCCAGCAGTGAGATCGGGGCCCCGCACTACGAGCAGTACTTC

d_gene: TRBD2
j_gene: TRBJ2-1
v_gene: TRBV28
abundance: NA
CDR3aa: CASRDTSGRVSYNEQFF
CDR3nt: TGTGCCAGCAGAGATACCAGCGGGAGAGTCTCCTACAATGAGCAGTTCTTC

d_gene: TRBD1
j_gene: TRBJ1-6
v_gene: TRBV7-9
abundance: NA
CDR3aa: CASSLGQPNSPLHF
CDR3nt: TGTGCCAGCAGCTTGGGACAGCCTAATTCACCCCTCCACTTT

d_gene: NA
j_gene: TRBJ1-1
v_gene: TRBV19
abundance: NA
CDR3aa: CASSMRGNTEAFF
CDR3nt: TGTGCCAGTAGTATGAGGGGGAACACTGAAGCTTTCTTT

d_gene: NA
j_gene: TRBJ2-7
v_gene: TRBV28
abundance: NA
CDR3aa: CASSSLDSPEQYF
CDR3nt: TGTGCCAGCAGTTCCCTAGACTCACCCGAGCAGTACTTC

d_gene: TRBD1
j_gene: TRBJ1-1
v_gene: TRBV5-1
abundance: NA
CDR3aa: CASSPGTGNTEAFF
CDR3nt: TGCGCCAGCAGCCCAGGGACAGGGAACACTGAAGCTTTCTTT